Presented here are 28 T cell receptor beta chains from one specimen sequenced in a study of vaccination and CD4 T cells after COVID-19. The sample's treatment: 10-day PBMC culture with coronavirus spike peptide pools or control peptides (ViraFEST assay). Antigens for these TCRs are unknown. At the Johns Hopkins FTIC core, DNA taken from cultured CD4+ T cells was sequenced by way of the Oncomine TCR Beta short-read assay. MiXCR was run by TCRdb on the PCR reads, yielding one entry per CDR3 protein. The sample holds roughly 21,000 distinct CDR3 sequences, 62% seen once. This specimen consisted of CD4+ T cells from blood, cultured in vitro, obtained before SARS-CoV-2 vaccination. The origin of the receptors is a human donor who received a COVID-19 vaccine.

The J gene is TRBJ1-2, the V gene TRBV27; D uncertain. V was clipped by 3 bases and J by 5 bases, with 16 bases between them. Germline CDR1 is MNHEY and CDR2 is SMNVEV (reference sequence). This CDR3 is 15 amino acids long. The CDR3: CASSFKKNSLYGYTF. The CDR3, as DNA: TGTGCCAGCAGTTTCAAAAAGAACTCTCTTTATGGCTACACCTTC.

This clonotype was seen more than once but under ten times. V usage is TRBV7-2 and J usage is TRBJ1-2; D remains unclear. Germline assignment: CDR1 SGHTA and CDR2 FQGNSA. The germline V and J ends were trimmed by 5 bases and 8 bases, with 21 bases remaining between them. The CDR3 covers 15 residues. The CDR3 spells CASSPDRRAFGGYTF. As DNA, the CDR3 is TGTGCCAGCAGCCCAGACCGTAGGGCCTTTGGGGGCTACACCTTC.

The chain uses TRBV24-1 and TRBJ2-3, with 11 bases aligning to TRBD2. V gave up 4 bases and J gave up 5 bases; unmatched junction bases: 13. CDR1 KGHDR and CDR2 SFDVKD come from the germline V gene. The CDR3 is made up of 18 amino acids. The CDR3 loop reads CATSEGLAGGPRGDTQYF. CDR3 nucleotides: TGTGCCACCAGTGAGGGGCTAGCGGGGGGCCCTAGAGGAGATACGCAGTATTTT.

The gene calls are TRBV18 and TRBJ2-5; D uncertain. The length of the CDR3 is 14 residues. The V gene's germline CDR1 is KGHSH and CDR2 LQKENI. The germline V and J ends were trimmed by 2 bases and 5 bases, with 12 bases remaining between them. CDR3 DNA: TGTGCCAGCTCACCAGGCGCGCGTAAGGAGACCCAGTACTTC. Its translation: CASSPGARKETQYF.

The V gene is TRBV7-9, the J gene TRBJ2-5; D is tentatively TRBD1 or TRBD2 (6 bases each). Germline CDR1 is SEHNR and CDR2 is FQNEAQ (reference sequence). V was clipped by 4 bases and J by 5 bases, with 17 bases between them. This CDR3 has 15 residues. The CDR3 sequence is CASSSGVGGAETQYF. As DNA, the CDR3 is TGTGCCAGCAGCTCTGGGGTGGGGGGCGCTGAGACCCAGTACTTC.

The V gene is TRBV30, the J gene TRBJ2-3; no clear D. V was trimmed by 5 bases and J by 1 base, leaving 13 bases between them. There are 14 residues in the CDR3. Per the germline V gene, CDR1 is GTSNPN and CDR2 is SVGIG (reference sequence). CDR3 in amino acids: CAWGPRQGTDTQYF. The CDR3 region has the DNA TGTGCCTGGGGCCCCCGGCAGGGCACAGATACGCAGTATTTT.

This clonotype occurred a few times. The CDR3: CATSKTGGPYNSPLHF. CDR3 sequence (DNA): TGTGCCACCAGCAAAACAGGGGGACCCTATAATTCACCCCTCCACTTT. This rearrangement joins TRBV15 to TRBJ1-6; 8 bases are shared with TRBD1. This CDR3 contains 16 residues. CDR1 and CDR2 (germline): LNHNV, YYDKDF (reference sequence). V dropped 4 bases and J dropped 2; count of bases not matched to a gene: 4.

The chain recombines TRBV20-1 with TRBJ2-3, with TRBD1 matching 9 bases. V lost 5 bases and J lost 11; bases outside the gene matches: 8. Germline CDR1 and CDR2: DFQATT and SNEGSKA (reference sequence). This CDR3 has 12 residues. Here the CDR3 reads CSALGSGQGQYF. The CDR3 DNA reads as TGCAGTGCTTTAGGGTCGGGACAGGGGCAGTATTTT.

The rearrangement joins TRBV18 to TRBJ2-6; D possibly corresponds to TRBD2 (6 bases). Germline lookup yields CDR1 KGHSH and CDR2 LQKENI. There are 18 residues in the CDR3. Between the trimmed V and J ends, which lost 0 bases and 2 bases, there was a span of 14 bases. The CDR3 coding sequence is TGTGCCAGCTCACCACCGTACACAGGAGGGGCTGGGGCCAACGTCCTGACTTTC. Encoded protein: CASSPPYTGGAGANVLTF.

The J gene is TRBJ2-2, the V gene TRBV7-2, with a possible D match to TRBD1 (6 bases). Germline CDR1 SGHTA, CDR2 FQGNSA. CDR3 length equals 17 residues. The V end was cut by 1 base, the J end by 1 base, with 13 bases between. This CDR3 is CASSLGLGQRNTGELFF. CDR3 sequence (DNA): TGTGCCAGCAGCTTAGGTCTCGGACAGCGGAACACCGGGGAGCTGTTTTTT.

The V and J genes are TRBV11-2 and TRBJ2-3, with D tentatively TRBD2 (6 bases). Germline CDR1 SGHAT, CDR2 FQNNGV. The ends were cut back, 0 bases at V and 4 bases at J, with 23 bases in the middle. The length of the CDR3 is 19 residues. The CDR3 loop is CASSLDWGLKGGVADTQYF. The CDR3 DNA follows: TGTGCCAGCAGCTTAGATTGGGGTCTCAAGGGAGGTGTGGCAGATACGCAGTATTTT.

This clonotype turned up a few times. The chain uses TRBV25-1 and TRBJ2-7; 11 nucleotides align to TRBD1. With V trimmed by 4 bases and J by 4 bases, 6 bases remained unmatched. Per germline, CDR1 MGHDK and CDR2 SYGVNS. The CDR3 runs to 15 residues. This CDR3 is CASSGRDRGGYEQYF. As DNA, the CDR3 is TGTGCCAGCAGTGGCCGGGACAGGGGGGGATACGAGCAGTACTTC.

V gene TRBV6-5 combines with J gene TRBJ1-2; D is ambiguous. This CDR3 contains 11 residues. The germline V gene has CDR1 MNHEY and CDR2 SVGAGI. With 4 bases removed from V and 8 bases from J, the gap between germline ends came to 8 bases. Written as DNA, the CDR3 is TGTGCCAGCAGTTCGGGGTTCGGCTACACCTTC. The encoded protein is CASSSGFGYTF.

The rearrangement uses TRBV6-1 and TRBJ2-3, with TRBD1 as a possible D gene (6 bases). The germline V and J ends were trimmed by 6 bases and 2 bases, with 27 bases remaining between them. This CDR3 is built from 19 residues. The V gene's germline CDR1 is MNHNS and CDR2 SASEGT. CDR3 sequence (DNA): TGTGCCAGCAGCCTTCCGAGGGGGTACCGGGATTCAGACACAGATACGCAGTATTTT. Amino acid sequence: CASSLPRGYRDSDTDTQYF.

V usage is TRBV6-5 and J usage is TRBJ2-7, with D possibly matching TRBD1 (6 bases). Germline V gene lookup returns CDR1 MNHEY and CDR2 SVGAGI. V dropped 2 bases and J dropped 0 bases, with 8 bases sitting between them. The CDR3 is made up of 14 amino acids. CDR3 region: CASSYADSSYEQYF. The CDR3 DNA reads as TGTGCCAGCAGTTACGCGGACAGCTCCTACGAGCAGTACTTC.

The chain has TRBV7-9 and TRBJ2-3, with unresolved D. CDR1 and CDR2 (germline): SEHNR, FQNEAQ (reference sequence). This CDR3 spans 11 amino acids. V was clipped by 5 bases and J by 2 bases, with 2 bases between them. In DNA form, the CDR3 reads TGTGCCAGCAGCCACACAGATACGCAGTATTTT. It encodes CASSHTDTQYF. Full variable domain (rest looked up from reference TRBV7-9 and TRBJ2-3): DTGVSQNPRHKITKRGQNVTFRCDPISEHNRLYWYRQTLGQGPEFLTYFQNEAQLEKSRLLSDRFSAERPKGSFSTLEIQRTEQGDSAMYLCASSHTDTQYFGPGTRLTVL.

CDR3 loop: CASSLGQGTKETQYF. CDR3 sequence (DNA): TGTGCCAGCAGTCTTGGACAGGGGACGAAAGAGACCCAGTACTTC. The gene calls are TRBV7-9 and TRBJ2-5; TRBD1 matches at 9 bases. Germline values: CDR1 SEHNR, CDR2 FQNEAQ (reference sequence). V lost 6 bases and J lost 3; bases outside the gene matches: 8. The CDR3 sequence is 15 residues long.

This clonotype was seen only a few times. The chain is built from TRBV19 and TRBJ2-5, with D uncertain. The CDR3 is made up of 10 amino acids. Germline V CDR1 and CDR2: LNHDA, SQIVND (reference sequence). Trimming removed 8 bases from V and 2 bases from J, with 3 bases in between. The CDR3 loop reads CASGQETQYF. In DNA form, the CDR3 reads TGTGCCAGTGGGCAAGAGACCCAGTACTTC.

The chain couples TRBV30 to TRBJ1-6; no reliable D call. The CDR3 is made up of 11 amino acids. Deletions cut 5 bases from V and 9 bases from J, with 8 bases between. Per germline, CDR1 GTSNPN and CDR2 SVGIG (reference sequence). Here the CDR3 reads CAWGKTSPLHF. As DNA, the CDR3 is TGTGCCTGGGGGAAGACTTCACCCCTCCACTTT.

This clonotype occurred a few times. The chain carries TRBV6-5 and TRBJ2-2; 8 nucleotides line up with TRBD2. This CDR3 has 14 amino acids. CDR1 and CDR2 from the germline V gene are MNHEY and SVGAGI. J lost 8 bases, V lost 2 bases, and 4 bases had no gene match. The DNA for the CDR3 is TGTGCCAGCAGTTACGGACTAGCTCCTGGGGAGCTGTTTTTT. It is translated as CASSYGLAPGELFF.

This chain links TRBV5-1 with TRBJ2-5; TRBD1 agrees at 12 bases. This CDR3 region has 16 residues. Germline V lookup: CDR1 SGHRS, CDR2 YFSETQ. Trimming at V came to 4 bases and at J to 7 bases, leaving 11 bases not matched to a gene. CDR3 in amino acids: CASSPMGQGAMRTQYF. CDR3 in DNA: TGCGCCAGCAGCCCCATGGGACAGGGGGCAATGCGGACCCAGTACTTC.

The chain recombines TRBV19 with TRBJ2-3; no clear D. Trimming took 3 bases from V and 6 from J, leaving 10 bases between them. The germline gives CDR1 LNHDA, CDR2 SQIVND (reference sequence). The CDR3 runs to 13 residues. The CDR3 bases are TGTGCCAGTAGTATCGGGCGTTGGGATACGCAGTATTTT. Encoded protein: CASSIGRWDTQYF.

This clonotype was found a few times. This chain connects TRBV2 to TRBJ2-7; unclear D gene. V lost 0 bases and J lost 1, with 16 bases in between. The CDR3 totals 17 residues. Per germline, CDR1 SNHLY and CDR2 FYNNEI. The CDR3, as DNA: TGTGCCAGCAGTGAAGCACTTAGTCGGGTCCTATCCTACGAGCAGTACTTC. Amino acids: CASSEALSRVLSYEQYF.

The chain uses TRBV18 and TRBJ1-1; a possible D gene is TRBD1 (6 bases). The CDR3 consists of 18 residues. The V and J ends lost 3 bases and 1 base respectively, with 21 bases between them. Per germline, CDR1 KGHSH and CDR2 LQKENI. In DNA form, the CDR3 reads TGTGCCAGCTCACCTAATCGGCAAACAGGGTCCGGGAACACTGAAGCTTTCTTT. It specifies CASSPNRQTGSGNTEAFF.

The gene calls are TRBV6-1 and TRBJ1-3, with TRBD1 identical over 9 bases. Per the germline V gene, CDR1 is MNHNS and CDR2 is SASEGT. Unmatched junction bases numbered 6, after V lost 6 bases and J lost 0 bases. The CDR3 totals 16 residues. The CDR3 spells CASSMGTGHSGNTIYF. Written as DNA, the CDR3 is TGTGCCAGCAGCATGGGGACAGGGCACTCTGGAAACACCATATATTTT.

The gene calls are TRBV7-2 and TRBJ1-3; the D gene is possibly TRBD1 (6 bases). The CDR3 is made up of 15 amino acids. Germline-derived CDR1 and CDR2 are SGHTA and FQGNSA. The ends were cut back, 3 bases at V and 2 bases at J, with 11 bases in the middle. CDR3 protein: CASSLTRTAGNTIYF. The CDR3 DNA sequence: TGTGCCAGCAGCTTGACTCGGACAGCTGGAAACACCATATATTTT.

The V call is TRBV25-1, the J call TRBJ1-6; 11 nucleotides match TRBD1. The CDR3 spans 14 residues. The V gene end was trimmed by 5 bases and the J gene end by 7 bases; junction bases not matched to a gene: 1. Looked up from germline, CDR1 is MGHDK and CDR2 is SYGVNS. CDR3: CASSRTGGNSPLHF. In DNA, the CDR3 is TGTGCCAGCAGTCGGACAGGGGGCAATTCACCCCTCCACTTT.

The table lists this clonotype with a few counts. The chain carries TRBV20-1 and TRBJ1-3, with 9 bases that match TRBD1. The CDR3 covers 14 residues. J lost 7 bases, V lost 3 bases, and 7 bases had no gene match. The germline V gene has CDR1 DFQATT and CDR2 SNEGSKA (reference sequence). CDR3 in amino acids: CSARDTGGRNTIYF. As DNA, the CDR3 is TGCAGTGCTAGGGACACAGGGGGCAGGAACACCATATATTTT.